The clone carrying this T cell receptor (beta chain) was seen a few times. Individuals drawn from around 25 US areas were roughly 18 to 100 years old. This sample is part of a study of blood T cell repertoires in COVID-19. Study as a whole: PBMCs, B-cell-depleted T cells, or T cells were the source of the cDNA or gDNA that made up the material.

This CDR3 region has 16 residues. Germline V gene sequence: CDR1 SGHDT, CDR2 YYEEEE. With 1 base clipped from V and 5 bases from J, the junction kept 10 bases outside the gene matches. Method: immunoSEQ multiplex PCR; TCRdb's copy keeps in-frame clones and lacks some. The sample contains 150,000 or so clones, over 75% of which appear only once. This receptor was obtained from a woman aged 40-49 years with acute COVID-19. This chain connects TRBV5-6 to TRBJ2-5, with 8 positions matching TRBD1. The sample taken for sequencing was PBMCs or T cells enriched from blood (not recorded which). This chain's CDR3 is CASSLRTGWRGETQYF. CDR3 sequence (DNA): TGTGCCAGCAGCTTGCGGACAGGGTGGCGAGGGGAGACCCAGTACTTC. Filled out from reference TRBV5-6 and TRBJ2-5, the complete variable domain reads DAGVTQSPTHLIKTRGQQVTLRCSPKSGHDTVSWYQQALGQGPQFIFQYYEEEERQRGNFPDRFSGHQFPNYSSELNVNALLLGDSALYLCASSLRTGWRGETQYFGPGTRLLVL.